One T cell receptor beta chain is described in this entry. Its binding antigen is unknown. No base quality values were provided; no much bigger clone lies one nucleotide off. From cysteine to phenylalanine, the CDR3 is 16 amino acids long. The read is trimmed to its CDR3 DNA, 48 bases read in frame from base 1. The germline V and J ends show losses of 3 bases and 5 bases respectively, and no gene match explains 6 bases of the junction. Looking up the germline V gene yields CDR1 LGHNA and CDR2 YSLEER. The record originates from a study of identical twins (TCRdb year 2016). For context, the study as a whole: The study deep-sequenced TCR alpha and beta repertoires from monozygotic twins, unrelated adults of various ages and cord blood to test whether fetal clonotypes persist. To rule out contamination, replicate twin experiments were performed at different times with different library preparation protocols.

Every donor was a healthy Caucasian. The researchers also sequenced three unrelated adults who were not twins: a male aged 18 to 30, a male aged 50 to 60, and a female aged 50 to 60. Miltenyi CD45RO+ enrichment and human naive T-cell isolation kits were used to isolate memory (CD45RO+) and naive T cells from PBMC. Broad study findings and their caveats: In beta out-of-frame sequences, excess twin sharing was weaker, because having fewer shared sequences lowered the signal-to-noise ratio. Because the same donors could not be followed over many years, the conclusions relied on cross-sectional statistical analysis. Compared with coincidental sharing between unrelated individuals, out-of-frame TCR alpha sequences shared between twins had an excess of sequences with low generation probability. Out-of-frame TCR alpha sharing in monozygotic twins was systematically underestimated by recombination models, whereas sharing between unrelated individuals was in agreement with the recombination models. Invariant T cells such as MAIT and iNKT could partly confound zero-insertion analyses, though diverse VJ usage argued against this for most clonotypes. Fewer insertions were carried by abundant cord blood beta clonotypes, a similar but weaker trend appeared in young adult naive repertoires, and no such trend appeared in memory repertoires.

Libraries came from 5' RACE. The instrument was an Illumina HiSeq 2000. A universal primer binding site was added through template switching, and the final cDNA carried a unique molecular identifier so that TCR cDNA molecules could be counted accurately. Specific primers in the conserved constant-segment region were used to synthesize first-strand cDNA for TCR alpha and beta chains. To control for contamination, each cDNA library was double barcoded with a SMART-Mk sample barcode plus Illumina barcodes. TruSeq adapter sequences, together with Illumina sample barcodes, were added in two successive PCR steps. Sequencing of the TCR alpha and beta cDNA libraries was done on the Illumina HiSeq platform using custom primers. The authors' analysis ran thus. Raw reads were processed with MiGEC to extract unique molecular identifiers, and MiXCR was used to determine CDR3 positions. For each individual, recombination models were inferred using an EM algorithm with the repgenHMM and IGoR tools. The analysis of shared clonotypes was done with the tcR package in R, with sharing normalized by the product of cloneset sizes. Out-of-frame nonproductive sequences were analyzed to study raw recombination free of thymic and clonal selection effects. TCRdb reprocessing: public reads trimmed at Q25 with fastp, clones called with MiXCR, in-frame beta chains kept. Each record represents a unique CDR3 protein, reported with the most common genes and DNA among its rows. TCRdb's processing, not the authors' own work, is the source of the V and J calls. The sample includes about 690,000 distinct CDR3 sequences, with approximately 6% observed a single time. The ten top clones hold around 1.9% of the sample.

This chain is built from TRBV4-3 and TRBJ2-3; TRBD2 matches 12 bases in the middle. Sample: naive T cells sorted from blood. This sample's cell subset or site label indicates: cells isolated with a human naive T-cell isolation kit. This sequence was found in a man between 18 and 29 years old in good health. CDR3 reads: CASSQLTSGRGDTQYF. The nucleotide sequence reads TGCGCCAGCAGCCAGTTGACTAGCGGGAGAGGAGATACGCAGTATTTT.